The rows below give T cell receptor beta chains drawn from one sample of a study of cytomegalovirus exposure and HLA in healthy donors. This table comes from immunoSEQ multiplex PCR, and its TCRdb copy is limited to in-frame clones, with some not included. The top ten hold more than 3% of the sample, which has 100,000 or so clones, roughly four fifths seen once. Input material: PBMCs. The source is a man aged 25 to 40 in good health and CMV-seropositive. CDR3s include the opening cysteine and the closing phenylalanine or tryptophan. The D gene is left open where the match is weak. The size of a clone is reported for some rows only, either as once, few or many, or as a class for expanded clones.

DNA: TGCGCCAGCGACAGCTCCTACGAGCAGTACTTC; CDR3: CASDSSYEQYF; size: NA; V: TRBV5-1; J: TRBJ2-7; D: NA
DNA: TGTGCCAGCGGGGGACTAGCGGAAAAAGGGACCGGGGAGCTGTTTTTT; CDR3: CASGGLAEKGTGELFF; size: NA; V: TRBV28; J: TRBJ2-2; D: TRBD2
DNA: TGTGCCAGCAGCTTGGTAGAGGGAGGCACTGAAGCTTTCTTT; CDR3: CASSLVEGGTEAFF; size: NA; V: TRBV5-6; J: TRBJ1-1; D: NA
DNA: TGTGCCAGCGGATCCACAGGGGGCGGGAATCAGCCCCAGCATTTT; CDR3: CASGSTGGGNQPQHF; size: NA; V: TRBV27; J: TRBJ1-5; D: TRBD1
DNA: TGTGCCAGCTCACCACGAACACAGGGGACGCGAGGCAAAAACATTCAGTACTTC; CDR3: CASSPRTQGTRGKNIQYF; size: NA; V: TRBV18; J: TRBJ2-4; D: TRBD1
DNA: TGTGCCTGGAGTGTACCCCTCCTAGCGGGAGTAAGCAATGAGCAGTTCTTC; CDR3: CAWSVPLLAGVSNEQFF; size: NA; V: TRBV30; J: TRBJ2-1; D: TRBD2
DNA: TGCGCCAGCAGCCAACTAGCGGGAGTAGGCAATGAGCAGTTCTTC; CDR3: CASSQLAGVGNEQFF; size: NA; V: TRBV4-1; J: TRBJ2-1; D: TRBD2
DNA: TGTGCCAGCAGCTCCGACAGGGGGGGTACCTACGAGCAGTACTTC; CDR3: CASSSDRGGTYEQYF; size: NA; V: TRBV11-2; J: TRBJ2-7; D: TRBD1
DNA: TGCGCCAGCAGCAACCGGTATAACGGCGGTGAGCAGTTCTTC; CDR3: CASSNRYNGGEQFF; size: once; V: TRBV5-1; J: TRBJ2-1; D: NA
DNA: TGTGCCAGCAGTGATCAGGGAAACATTCAGTACTTC; CDR3: CASSDQGNIQYF; size: NA; V: TRBV6-1; J: TRBJ2-4; D: NA
DNA: TGTGCTAGTGGTCCCGGGGACAGAGAAGAGGAGACCCAGTACTTC; CDR3: CASGPGDREEETQYF; size: NA; V: TRBV12-5; J: TRBJ2-5; D: TRBD1
DNA: TGTGCCAGCAGCTTCCCGGGACAGGGGGCCGGTGGCTACACCTTC; CDR3: CASSFPGQGAGGYTF; size: NA; V: TRBV5-6; J: TRBJ1-2; D: TRBD1
DNA: TGTGCCAGCAGTTATCCTTACGAGCAGTACTTC; CDR3: CASSYPYEQYF; size: NA; V: TRBV6-1; J: TRBJ2-7; D: NA
DNA: TGTGCCAGCAGCCGCCAGACAGGGGCTGGGGCCAACGTCCTGACTTTC; CDR3: CASSRQTGAGANVLTF; size: NA; V: TRBV27; J: TRBJ2-6; D: TRBD1
DNA: TGTGCCAGCACCCGACAGGGGAATAATGAAAAACTGTTTTTT; CDR3: CASTRQGNNEKLFF; size: NA; V: TRBV28; J: TRBJ1-4; D: TRBD1
DNA: TGCGCCAGCAGCCCCCCAGGTGGAGGGGACCAAGAGACCCAGTACTTC; CDR3: CASSPPGGGDQETQYF; size: NA; V: TRBV4-1; J: TRBJ2-5; D: NA
DNA: TGTGCCAGCAGTTCCCAACCCTGGACAGCCTACTCCTACGAGCAGTACTTC; CDR3: CASSSQPWTAYSYEQYF; size: once; V: TRBV28; J: TRBJ2-7; D: NA
DNA: TGTGCCAGCAGTTACTCTAGTAATGAGCAGTTCTTC; CDR3: CASSYSSNEQFF; size: NA; V: TRBV6-6; J: TRBJ2-1; D: NA
DNA: TGTGCCAGCAGCTTCCTCCTGACAGGGTTCTCCTACGAGCAGTACTTC; CDR3: CASSFLLTGFSYEQYF; size: NA; V: TRBV7-2; J: TRBJ2-7; D: TRBD1
DNA: TGTGCCAGCAGGACTGAGACTAGCGGGAGTTACGAGCAGTACTTC; CDR3: CASRTETSGSYEQYF; size: NA; V: TRBV28; J: TRBJ2-7; D: TRBD2
DNA: TGTGCCACCGTCAGGGACAGGGGGCGCCATGAGCAGTTCTTC; CDR3: CATVRDRGRHEQFF; size: NA; V: TRBV19; J: TRBJ2-1; D: TRBD1
DNA: TGTGCCAGCCTCAGGACAGGGGCCAATGAGCAGTTCTTC; CDR3: CASLRTGANEQFF; size: NA; V: TRBV19; J: TRBJ2-1; D: TRBD1
DNA: TGTGCCAGCACGAATATGACAAGCAATCAGCCCCAGCATTTT; CDR3: CASTNMTSNQPQHF; size: NA; V: TRBV28; J: TRBJ1-5; D: NA
DNA: TGTGCCACCACATCGAACACTGAAGCTTTCTTT; CDR3: CATTSNTEAFF; size: few; V: TRBV10-3; J: TRBJ1-1; D: NA
DNA: TGTGCCATCAGGCAGGGGGGCCAATTGAACACTGAAGCTTTCTTT; CDR3: CAIRQGGQLNTEAFF; size: few; V: TRBV10-3; J: TRBJ1-1; D: TRBD1
DNA: TGTGCCAGCAGCCCTAGCGGGGGAGGCTACAATGAGCAGTTCTTC; CDR3: CASSPSGGGYNEQFF; size: NA; V: TRBV11-2; J: TRBJ2-1; D: TRBD2
DNA: TGTGCCAGCAGAACGGGACAGGGGAGCAATCAGCCCCAGCATTTT; CDR3: CASRTGQGSNQPQHF; size: NA; V: TRBV6-6; J: TRBJ1-5; D: TRBD1
DNA: TGCAGCGTTGGGGGGCCGGATACGCAGTATTTT; CDR3: CSVGGPDTQYF; size: NA; V: TRBV29-1; J: TRBJ2-3; D: NA
DNA: TGTGCCTGGAGTGTAACCGACAGGGGCAATCAGCCCCAGCATTTT; CDR3: CAWSVTDRGNQPQHF; size: NA; V: TRBV30; J: TRBJ1-5; D: TRBD1
DNA: TGTGCCAGCAGCGAGGGAGGGAGGGCTAATGAAAAACTGTTTTTT; CDR3: CASSEGGRANEKLFF; size: NA; V: TRBV9; J: TRBJ1-4; D: NA
DNA: TGTGCCTGGAGTGGCCACAGGGGACCCTACAATGAGCAGTTCTTC; CDR3: CAWSGHRGPYNEQFF; size: NA; V: TRBV30; J: TRBJ2-1; D: TRBD1
DNA: TGTGCCAGCAGACTCGACTCCAATAACAGGGGAGAAAACATTCAGTACTTC; CDR3: CASRLDSNNRGENIQYF; size: NA; V: TRBV27; J: TRBJ2-4; D: TRBD1
DNA: TGCGCCAGCAAAGGACAGCCCAATCAGCCCCAGCATTTT; CDR3: CASKGQPNQPQHF; size: NA; V: TRBV10-2; J: TRBJ1-5; D: NA
DNA: TGTGCCAGCAGTGAGGGACAGGGCGCAAAACTGTTTTTT; CDR3: CASSEGQGAKLFF; size: NA; V: TRBV6-4; J: TRBJ1-4; D: TRBD1
DNA: TGTGCTAGTGGTTTCACCGGAGGATGGGGTACCGAGCAGTACTTC; CDR3: CASGFTGGWGTEQYF; size: NA; V: TRBV12-5; J: TRBJ2-7; D: NA
DNA: TGTGCCAGCAGGAAGGGATCTGGACTAGCCCCCACTGAGCAGTTCTTC; CDR3: CASRKGSGLAPTEQFF; size: NA; V: TRBV2; J: TRBJ2-1; D: TRBD2
DNA: TGTGCCAGTAAGAGAGGGAGCGAGCAGTACTTC; CDR3: CASKRGSEQYF; size: NA; V: TRBV6-5; J: TRBJ2-7; D: NA
DNA: TGTGCCAGCACCCAACTAGCGGGAGCCTACGAGCAGTACTTC; CDR3: CASTQLAGAYEQYF; size: NA; V: TRBV27; J: TRBJ2-7; D: TRBD2
DNA: TGTGCCTGGATGACAGGGTCCACTGAAGCTTTCTTT; CDR3: CAWMTGSTEAFF; size: NA; V: TRBV30; J: TRBJ1-1; D: TRBD1
DNA: TGCAGCGTGGGCGACGGGGGGCTGTACGAGCAGTACTTC; CDR3: CSVGDGGLYEQYF; size: NA; V: TRBV29-1; J: TRBJ2-7; D: NA
DNA: TGTGCCAGCAGTGAATCCCTTTGGGGGGAAGGCTACACCTTC; CDR3: CASSESLWGEGYTF; size: NA; V: TRBV2; J: TRBJ1-2; D: NA
DNA: TGTGCCAGCAGCAAAGAGAGGAGGAGGTCGAGGCGGGAGGCTCCACAAGAGACCCAGTACTTC; CDR3: CASSKERRRSRREAPQETQYF; size: NA; V: TRBV21-1; J: TRBJ2-5; D: NA
DNA: TGTGCCAGCTCACCGTTAGCGGGAGCTGGTGAGACCCAGTACTTC; CDR3: CASSPLAGAGETQYF; size: NA; V: TRBV18; J: TRBJ2-5; D: TRBD2
DNA: TGCGCCAGCAGCGAAGGACAGGGACCTTACAATGAGCAGTTCTTC; CDR3: CASSEGQGPYNEQFF; size: NA; V: TRBV10-2; J: TRBJ2-1; D: TRBD1
DNA: TGCGCCAGCAGCCCCCAAGAGGGGACAGGATCCCTAGCAGTCACTGAAGCTTTCTTT; CDR3: CASSPQEGTGSLAVTEAFF; size: NA; V: TRBV5-1; J: TRBJ1-1; D: TRBD1
DNA: TGTGCCAGCAGTTACTCAACGGGACAGGTCGGCAATGAGCAGCTCTTC; CDR3: CASSYSTGQVGNEQLF; size: NA; V: TRBV6-5; J: TRBJ2-1; D: TRBD1
DNA: TGTGCCAGCAGCTCCGGGACAACTACAGATAACTATGGCTACACCTTC; CDR3: CASSSGTTTDNYGYTF; size: NA; V: TRBV7-2; J: TRBJ1-2; D: NA
DNA: TGTGCCAGCAGCCAATTAGCGGGCCTACGGGGAGATACGCAGTATTTT; CDR3: CASSQLAGLRGDTQYF; size: NA; V: TRBV14; J: TRBJ2-3; D: TRBD2
DNA: TGTGCCAGCAGTTACACAGGGACTCAGCCCCAGCATTTT; CDR3: CASSYTGTQPQHF; size: few; V: TRBV6-5; J: TRBJ1-5; D: NA
DNA: TGTGCCAGCAGCTTTCGACAGGGGCGGGGGGAAGCTTTCTTT; CDR3: CASSFRQGRGEAFF; size: NA; V: TRBV5-4; J: TRBJ1-1; D: TRBD1
DNA: TGTGCCAGCAGTGCCACAGGGGGCGGTCACTATGGCTACACCTTC; CDR3: CASSATGGGHYGYTF; size: NA; V: TRBV6-4; J: TRBJ1-2; D: TRBD1
DNA: TGTGCCAGCTCACCTTTACAGGGGCCTGTCTCTGGAAACACCATATATTTT; CDR3: CASSPLQGPVSGNTIYF; size: NA; V: TRBV18; J: TRBJ1-3; D: TRBD1
DNA: TGCGCCAGCAGCCAAGACCCAGGGGGCGCCCCCACCGGGGAGCTGTTTTTT; CDR3: CASSQDPGGAPTGELFF; size: NA; V: TRBV4-3; J: TRBJ2-2; D: TRBD1
DNA: TGTGCCAGCAGCTCAGGGGGAACAACTAATGAAAAACTGTTTTTT; CDR3: CASSSGGTTNEKLFF; size: NA; V: TRBV5-4; J: TRBJ1-4; D: TRBD1
DNA: TGTGCCAGCAGTTCACCTCGGACCTTCGGGGTAGAGACCCAGTACTTC; CDR3: CASSSPRTFGVETQYF; size: once; V: TRBV28; J: TRBJ2-5; D: NA
DNA: TGTGCCAGCAGTTTAGTAGATGCCTACGAGCAGTACTTC; CDR3: CASSLVDAYEQYF; size: few; V: TRBV28; J: TRBJ2-7; D: NA
DNA: TGTGCCAGCAGCCCCGTGGGGGGAGCCTACGAGCAGTACTTC; CDR3: CASSPVGGAYEQYF; size: NA; V: TRBV7-6; J: TRBJ2-7; D: NA
DNA: TGTGCCAGCAACCTACTAGCGGCGGGCGGGCGCGGGGAGCTGTTTTTT; CDR3: CASNLLAAGGRGELFF; size: NA; V: TRBV28; J: TRBJ2-2; D: TRBD2
DNA: TGCAGCGGGATTACAGGGCAAGTCGGGCGCAATGAGCAGTTCTTC; CDR3: CSGITGQVGRNEQFF; size: once; V: TRBV29-1; J: TRBJ2-1; D: NA
DNA: TGCAGCGTTGTGGTGGTAGCGGGAGGGTATGGAGAGACCCAGTACTTC; CDR3: CSVVVVAGGYGETQYF; size: NA; V: TRBV29-1; J: TRBJ2-5; D: TRBD2